What follows describes a single TCR beta chain. Its antigen is not identified. Sequence at one end of the junction differs from germline and may be a read error. This sample was taken from a study of blood T cells in healthy people across ages. Donors were healthy Caucasian individuals from Russia aged about 6 to 100. For the second PCR, which ran for 7 to 11 cycles, a sample-barcoded 5' primer and a J-beta primer mix were used. TCRdb processed the 5' RACE reads anew with MiXCR; each CDR3 protein has one entry. The sample holds about 940,000 distinct CDR3 sequences, 40% to 60% seen once. General study findings and limits: Per-million-T-cell TCR beta diversity fell roughly linearly with age.

The CDR3 covers 15 residues. CDR1 and CDR2 (germline): SQVTM, ANQGSEA. The chain couples TRBV29-1 to TRBJ2-5; the match to TRBD1 covers 8 bases. This receptor was taken from a man aged 30 to 45 in good health. What was sequenced was blood. The CDR3 nucleotides are TGCAGCGTTGCCCTCGGACAGGGCCTTCAAGAGTCCCAGTACTTC. This gives the protein CSVALGQGLQESQYF.